This T cell receptor beta chain came from a study of CDR3 diversity in severe acne (dated by TCRdb to the late 2010s). As regards this clonotype: The antigen it binds to is not known. No per-base quality is available; no much larger clone lies one base away.

The library was produced with PCR. TCRdb names Illumina HiSeq 2000 as the instrument used. In TCRdb, the public reads were trimmed at Q25 with fastp and aligned with MiXCR, with productive beta chains retained. Rows with one shared CDR3 protein collapse into an entry with the most common genes and DNA. Within this sample are 89,000 or so distinct CDR3 sequences, with about half of them counted one time only. Clones ranked in the top ten supply 10% of the sample. V is pared back by 6 bases and J by 4 bases, with 9 bases lying between the germline termini. For CDR1 and CDR2, the germline V gene lists SGHNT and YENEEA. From cysteine to phenylalanine, the CDR3 is 12 amino acids long. Only the CDR3 portion is preserved as DNA: 36 bases, with reading frame beginning at the first base.

Sequencing was done on a sample of blood. The TCR originated in a male donor in good health, serving as a control. The chain employs TRBV11-3 and TRBJ1-2, and the D gene may be TRBD1, 5 bases matching. The CDR3 loop reads CASSRQSYGYTF. DNA sequence: TGTGCCAGCAGTCGACAGAGCTATGGCTACACCTTC.